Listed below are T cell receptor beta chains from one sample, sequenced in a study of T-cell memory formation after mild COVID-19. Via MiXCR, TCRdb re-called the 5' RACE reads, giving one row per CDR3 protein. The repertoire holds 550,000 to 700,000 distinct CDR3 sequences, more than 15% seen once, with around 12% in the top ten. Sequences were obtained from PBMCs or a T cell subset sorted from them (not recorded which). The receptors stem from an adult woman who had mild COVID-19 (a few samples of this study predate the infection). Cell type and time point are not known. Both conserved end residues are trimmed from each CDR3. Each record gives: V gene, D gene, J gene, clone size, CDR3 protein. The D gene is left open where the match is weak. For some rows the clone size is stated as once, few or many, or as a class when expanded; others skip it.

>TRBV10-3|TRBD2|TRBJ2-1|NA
AISFSGSPYNEQF
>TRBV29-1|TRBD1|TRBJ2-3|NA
SVVRQGTDTQY
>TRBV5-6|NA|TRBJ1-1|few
ASSLWRRGYTEAF
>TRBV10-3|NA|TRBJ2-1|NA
AISGQAAYNEQF
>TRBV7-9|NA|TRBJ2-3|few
ASSLSSRVVLTDTQY
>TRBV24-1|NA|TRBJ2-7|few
ATSDFAGNPYEQY
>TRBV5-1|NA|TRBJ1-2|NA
ASSLESRQNYGYT
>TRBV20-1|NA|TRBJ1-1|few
SARGRGRSTEAF
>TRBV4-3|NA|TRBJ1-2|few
ASSQEPGGSVFGYT
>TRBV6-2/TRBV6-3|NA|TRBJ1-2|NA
ASSYGGEVDGYT
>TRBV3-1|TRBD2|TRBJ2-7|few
ASSQTTSGILYEQY
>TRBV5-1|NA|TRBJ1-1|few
ASSGTPNTEAF
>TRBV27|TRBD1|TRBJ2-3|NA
ASRAGQGSADTQY
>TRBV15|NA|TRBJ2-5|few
ATSRHQETQY
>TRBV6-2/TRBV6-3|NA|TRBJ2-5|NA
ASSQQRYQETQY
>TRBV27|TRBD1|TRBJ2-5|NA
ASRLLFGTGFQETQY
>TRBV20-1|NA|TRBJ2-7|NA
SALEDRTELYEQY
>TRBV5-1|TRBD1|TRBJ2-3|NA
ASSLGPGQGLRNTQY
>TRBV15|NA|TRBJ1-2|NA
ATSTWDKGDYGYT
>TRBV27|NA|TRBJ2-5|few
ASSFGVNPETQY
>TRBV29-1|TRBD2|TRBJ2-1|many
SVERRGLDSLDEQF
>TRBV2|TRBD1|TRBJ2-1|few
ASSAGTGGNEQF
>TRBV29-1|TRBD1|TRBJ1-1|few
SVATGGRVNTEAF
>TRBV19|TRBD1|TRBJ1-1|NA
ASGTGEGGWNTEAF
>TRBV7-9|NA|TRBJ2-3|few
ASSPPPDTQY
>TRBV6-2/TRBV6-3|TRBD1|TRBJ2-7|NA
ASSAPQGQESTEQY
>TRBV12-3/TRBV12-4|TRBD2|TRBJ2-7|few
ASSPGSGRLYEQY
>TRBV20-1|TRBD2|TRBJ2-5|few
SAWQASGGETQY
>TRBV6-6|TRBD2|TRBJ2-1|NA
ASSSLTSYYNEQF
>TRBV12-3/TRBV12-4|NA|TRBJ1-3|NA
ASTGTIGNTIY
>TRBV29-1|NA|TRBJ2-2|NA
SAEGANTGELF
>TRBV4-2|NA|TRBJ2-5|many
ASSQEGRETQY
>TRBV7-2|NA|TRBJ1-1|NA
ASSLSTGTTEAF
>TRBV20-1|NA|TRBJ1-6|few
SARESNINSPLH
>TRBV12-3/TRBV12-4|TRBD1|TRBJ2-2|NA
ASFGQGRTGELF
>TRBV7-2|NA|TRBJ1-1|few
ASSRKGNTEAF
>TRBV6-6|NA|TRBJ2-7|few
ASSYDLGGYEQY
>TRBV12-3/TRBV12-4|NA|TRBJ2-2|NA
ASRYHRPANTGELF
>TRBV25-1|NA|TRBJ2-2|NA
ASSDPRETGELF
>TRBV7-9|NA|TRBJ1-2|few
ASSLEGRYGYT
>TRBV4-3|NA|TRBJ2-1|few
ASSQGQSARGYNEQF
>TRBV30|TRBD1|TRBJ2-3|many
AWNGDRGDNTQY
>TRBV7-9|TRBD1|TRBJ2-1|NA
ASSLIGTGVNPYNEQF
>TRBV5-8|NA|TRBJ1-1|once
ASSLDYSRMNTEAF
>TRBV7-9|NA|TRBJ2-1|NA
ASSLHIVDRSPLNEQF
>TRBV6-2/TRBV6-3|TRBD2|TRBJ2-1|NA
ASSYQERERIPYNEQF
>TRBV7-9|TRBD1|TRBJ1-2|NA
ASSSQGVASNYGYT
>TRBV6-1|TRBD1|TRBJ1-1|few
ASARQGRDTEAF
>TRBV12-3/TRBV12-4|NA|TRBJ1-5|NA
ASSFGSSSNQPQH